These T cell receptor beta chains were read from a single sample in a study of blood T cells in healthy people across ages. MiXCR, applied by TCRdb to the 5' RACE reads, yields one record per CDR3 protein. The top ten clones hold about 26% of a sample with hundreds of thousands of distinct CDR3 sequences, approximately 60% of them seen once. The sequencing input was blood. The receptor set was obtained from a man aged 35 to 55 in good health. CDR3s include the opening cysteine and the closing phenylalanine or tryptophan.

V	J	CDR3
TRBV6-1	TRBJ2-3	CASSDSGRRADAQYF
TRBV6-5	TRBJ1-2	CASRQSGGSYYGYTF
TRBV10-3	TRBJ1-2	CVISENGGADYGYTF
TRBV3-1	TRBJ1-5	CASSQGATAGQPQHF
TRBV7-2	-	CASSLNHRTLAGTNEQYF
TRBV4-2	TRBJ1-5	CASSQASGPGQPQHF
TRBV20-1	TRBJ1-4	CSARTSGINEKLFF
TRBV28	TRBJ2-2	CASIEGVEMAGELFF
TRBV20-1	TRBJ2-1	CSARVASGTIYNEQFF
TRBV9	TRBJ2-1	CASSGLGLGLYNEQFF